This is a list of T cell receptor beta chains from one sample in a study of cytomegalovirus exposure and HLA in healthy donors. The table came from immunoSEQ multiplex PCR; TCRdb's copy has only in-frame clones and leaves some out. This table has more than 110,000 clones, 85% to 95% appearing once. The specimen was PBMCs. Receptors were obtained from a man between 18 and 29 years old in good health and CMV-seropositive. CDR3s include the opening cysteine and the closing phenylalanine or tryptophan. Each record gives: J gene, V gene, D gene, clone size, CDR3 DNA, CDR3 protein. D genes are given only for firm matches. Clone size is stated in some rows and not others, as once, few, many or a class when expanded.

j_gene: TRBJ2-7; v_gene: TRBV6-5; d_gene: .; abundance: .; CDR3nt: TGTGCCAGCCGGAGTGAACAGGGAAGGAGCTACGAGCAGTACTTC; CDR3aa: CASRSEQGRSYEQYF
j_gene: TRBJ1-5; v_gene: TRBV27; d_gene: .; abundance: .; CDR3nt: TGTGCCAGCAGTTTTGGCGGGGGAGGTCAGCCCCAGCATTTT; CDR3aa: CASSFGGGGQPQHF
j_gene: TRBJ2-1; v_gene: TRBV9; d_gene: TRBD1; abundance: .; CDR3nt: TGTGCCAGCAGCGTATTACAGGGGCCCTGGAATGAGCAGTTCTTC; CDR3aa: CASSVLQGPWNEQFF
j_gene: TRBJ2-3; v_gene: TRBV9; d_gene: .; abundance: .; CDR3nt: TGTGCCAGCAGCGCCGGGTCCAGAATTGATACGCAGTATTTT; CDR3aa: CASSAGSRIDTQYF
j_gene: TRBJ1-4; v_gene: TRBV28; d_gene: .; abundance: .; CDR3nt: TGTGCCACCCTGGCGGGGGTCCGCGAAGGAAAACTGTTTTTT; CDR3aa: CATLAGVREGKLFF
j_gene: TRBJ1-2; v_gene: TRBV6-5; d_gene: .; abundance: .; CDR3nt: TGTGCCAGCAGGAGGAGTCGCGACTATGGCTACACCTTC; CDR3aa: CASRRSRDYGYTF
j_gene: TRBJ1-6; v_gene: TRBV30; d_gene: TRBD1; abundance: .; CDR3nt: TGTGCCTACGGAATGACAGGGACCCTTGATTCACCCCTCCACTTT; CDR3aa: CAYGMTGTLDSPLHF
j_gene: TRBJ1-5; v_gene: TRBV2; d_gene: .; abundance: few; CDR3nt: TGTGCCAGCAGTAAGGGGAATCAGCCCCAGCATTTT; CDR3aa: CASSKGNQPQHF
j_gene: TRBJ1-2; v_gene: TRBV5-1; d_gene: .; abundance: .; CDR3nt: TGCGCCAGCAGCTTTACAGGGTTTGAAAACTATGGCTACACCTTC; CDR3aa: CASSFTGFENYGYTF
j_gene: TRBJ1-6; v_gene: TRBV28; d_gene: .; abundance: .; CDR3nt: TGTGCCAGCGGGTCCGCCTACTCGAGGCTCGGGGATTCACCCCTCCACTTT; CDR3aa: CASGSAYSRLGDSPLHF
j_gene: TRBJ1-3; v_gene: TRBV28; d_gene: .; abundance: .; CDR3nt: TGTGCCAGCAGTTTATTATACAGCTCTGGAAACACCATATATTTT; CDR3aa: CASSLLYSSGNTIYF
j_gene: TRBJ2-7; v_gene: TRBV6-6; d_gene: TRBD1; abundance: .; CDR3nt: TGTGCCAGCAGCACGCCCGACAGGGGTGGACTTGACGAGCAGTACTTC; CDR3aa: CASSTPDRGGLDEQYF
j_gene: TRBJ1-2; v_gene: TRBV7-9; d_gene: .; abundance: .; CDR3nt: TGTGCCAGCAGCTTAGGAGCCGTCTATGGCTACACCTTC; CDR3aa: CASSLGAVYGYTF
j_gene: TRBJ1-2; v_gene: TRBV4-2; d_gene: .; abundance: .; CDR3nt: TGTGCCAGCAGCCAAGTGGCGGGCAGTAACTATGGCTACACCTTC; CDR3aa: CASSQVAGSNYGYTF
j_gene: TRBJ2-7; v_gene: TRBV18; d_gene: .; abundance: .; CDR3nt: TGTGCCAGCTCACCAGCGACTACCTTTGGCGAGCAGTACTTC; CDR3aa: CASSPATTFGEQYF
j_gene: TRBJ2-3; v_gene: TRBV29-1; d_gene: .; abundance: .; CDR3nt: TGCAGCGTTAATCGGGAAGATACGCAGTATTTT; CDR3aa: CSVNREDTQYF
j_gene: TRBJ2-5; v_gene: TRBV11-3; d_gene: .; abundance: .; CDR3nt: TGTGCCAGCAGCCCCCGGGACAATTCGGAGACCCAGTACTTC; CDR3aa: CASSPRDNSETQYF
j_gene: TRBJ2-1; v_gene: TRBV6-6; d_gene: TRBD1; abundance: .; CDR3nt: TGTGCCAGCAGTACATACGACAGGGGAGGCAATGAGCAGTTCTTC; CDR3aa: CASSTYDRGGNEQFF
j_gene: TRBJ2-7; v_gene: TRBV2; d_gene: TRBD2; abundance: once; CDR3nt: TGTGCCAGCAGGGCTAGCGGGGGCGTGGGGGGAGAGCAGTACTTC; CDR3aa: CASRASGGVGGEQYF
j_gene: TRBJ2-1; v_gene: TRBV4-1; d_gene: .; abundance: .; CDR3nt: TGCGCCAGCAGCCACGGGGTCGGTTTGGTTTACAATGAGCAGTTCTTC; CDR3aa: CASSHGVGLVYNEQFF
j_gene: TRBJ2-5; v_gene: TRBV29-1; d_gene: TRBD2; abundance: .; CDR3nt: TGCAGCTCGGGGAGGGTTCGCGAGACCCAGTACTTC; CDR3aa: CSSGRVRETQYF
j_gene: TRBJ2-3; v_gene: TRBV27; d_gene: TRBD1; abundance: .; CDR3nt: TGTGCCAGCAGGGTCGACAGGGCAACAGATACGCAGTATTTT; CDR3aa: CASRVDRATDTQYF
j_gene: TRBJ2-1; v_gene: TRBV27; d_gene: TRBD2; abundance: .; CDR3nt: TGTGCCAGCAGTTTAGCTAGCGGGAGGTCCTCCTACAATGAGCAGTTCTTC; CDR3aa: CASSLASGRSSYNEQFF
j_gene: TRBJ2-1; v_gene: TRBV5-1; d_gene: .; abundance: .; CDR3nt: TGCGCCAGCAGCTTGCGCGGCGCCAGGTCACAGGGTTACTCCTACAATGAGCAGTTCTTC; CDR3aa: CASSLRGARSQGYSYNEQFF
j_gene: TRBJ2-1; v_gene: TRBV29-1; d_gene: TRBD2; abundance: .; CDR3nt: TGCAGCGTTGGTCGGGGGGGCAACAATGAGCAGTTCTTC; CDR3aa: CSVGRGGNNEQFF
j_gene: TRBJ1-4; v_gene: TRBV27; d_gene: .; abundance: .; CDR3nt: TGTGCCAGCAGTCGATCTATTGCAACTAATGAAAAACTGTTTTTT; CDR3aa: CASSRSIATNEKLFF
j_gene: TRBJ2-1; v_gene: TRBV5-4; d_gene: TRBD1; abundance: .; CDR3nt: TGTGCCAGCAGCTTGTTTGGGGACAGTAGGGAGCAGTTCTTC; CDR3aa: CASSLFGDSREQFF
j_gene: TRBJ2-7; v_gene: TRBV5-1; d_gene: .; abundance: .; CDR3nt: TGCGCCAGCAGCTTGGTATCGCGGGGCGAGCAGTACTTC; CDR3aa: CASSLVSRGEQYF
j_gene: TRBJ1-1; v_gene: TRBV29-1; d_gene: .; abundance: .; CDR3nt: TGCAGCGTTGGTTTCGAGGGCACTGAAGCTTTCTTT; CDR3aa: CSVGFEGTEAFF
j_gene: TRBJ2-1; v_gene: TRBV30; d_gene: TRBD2; abundance: .; CDR3nt: TGTGCCTGGAGTGTGGGACTAGCGGGAGACCAGCAGTTCTTC; CDR3aa: CAWSVGLAGDQQFF
j_gene: TRBJ1-3; v_gene: TRBV5-4; d_gene: .; abundance: .; CDR3nt: TGTGCCAGCAGCCGCCCCACAGGGAACTCTGGAAACACCATATATTTT; CDR3aa: CASSRPTGNSGNTIYF
j_gene: TRBJ2-7; v_gene: TRBV6-1; d_gene: .; abundance: .; CDR3nt: TGTGCCAGCAGCTTAGGACACCCCGAGCAGTACTTC; CDR3aa: CASSLGHPEQYF
j_gene: TRBJ2-5; v_gene: TRBV5-1; d_gene: TRBD2; abundance: .; CDR3nt: TGCGCCAGCAGACTAGCGGGAGATGAGGAGACCCAGTACTTC; CDR3aa: CASRLAGDEETQYF
j_gene: TRBJ2-7; v_gene: TRBV27; d_gene: .; abundance: .; CDR3nt: TGTGCCAGCAGCCTTATAGGGGAACAGGGTTCCGAGCAGTACTTC; CDR3aa: CASSLIGEQGSEQYF
j_gene: TRBJ1-4; v_gene: TRBV5-1; d_gene: .; abundance: .; CDR3nt: TGCGCCAGCAGCCCCAGGGGAGCAGATGAAAAACTGTTTTTT; CDR3aa: CASSPRGADEKLFF
j_gene: TRBJ2-1; v_gene: TRBV2; d_gene: TRBD1; abundance: .; CDR3nt: TGTGCCAGCACCAGGACAGGGGGGCCGGTACATGAGCAGTTCTTC; CDR3aa: CASTRTGGPVHEQFF
j_gene: TRBJ1-4; v_gene: TRBV25-1; d_gene: TRBD1; abundance: .; CDR3nt: TGTGCCAGCAGTACAGGGGGCTTTTCGGAAAAACTGTTTTTT; CDR3aa: CASSTGGFSEKLFF